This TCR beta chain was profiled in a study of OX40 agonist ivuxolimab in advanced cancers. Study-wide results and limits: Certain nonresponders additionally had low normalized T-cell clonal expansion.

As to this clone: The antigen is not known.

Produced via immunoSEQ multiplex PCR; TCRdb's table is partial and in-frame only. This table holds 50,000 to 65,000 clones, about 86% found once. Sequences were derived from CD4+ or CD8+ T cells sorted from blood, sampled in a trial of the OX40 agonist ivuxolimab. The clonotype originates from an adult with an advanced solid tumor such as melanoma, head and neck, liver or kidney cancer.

Here the CDR3 DNA reads TGTGCCAGCAGCTTACAGGGCGGCACTGAAGCTTTCTTT. As protein: CASSLQGGTEAFF. This chain connects TRBV7-8 to TRBJ1-1; weak D call: TRBD1 (5 bases). V lost 2 bases and J 4 bases, leaving 8 bases between the germline ends. The CDR3 is 13 amino acids. Germline V gene lookup returns CDR1 SGHVS and CDR2 FQNEAQ.